The 8 T cell receptor beta chains listed next were all sequenced from one sample in a study of OX40 agonist ivuxolimab in advanced cancers. Library preparation used the immunoSEQ multiplex PCR assay. This is the immuneACCESS table as TCRdb keeps it, with only in-frame sequences that have V and J called. A part of the clones is gone; compared with another copy, unresolved V genes explain less than half, and the rest is unexplained. The table for this sample lists some 97,000 clones; about 88% of them were counted only once. The ten top clones hold roughly 0.15% of the sample. The specimen comprised CD4+ or CD8+ T cells sorted from blood, sampled in a trial of the OX40 agonist ivuxolimab. Every receptor here comes from an adult with an advanced solid tumor such as melanoma, head and neck, liver or kidney cancer.

This chain joins TRBV5-1 and TRBJ1-2, with 8 bases fitting TRBD1. Germline V lookup: CDR1 SGHRS, CDR2 YFSETQ. CDR3 length: 14 amino acids. J gave up 3 bases and V 4 bases, and 5 bases lay outside the gene matches. The CDR3 DNA reads as TGCGCCAGCAGCGTCCCACAGGGGGACTATGGCTACACCTTC. Its translation: CASSVPQGDYGYTF. Combining the CDR3 with reference TRBV5-1 and TRBJ1-2 gives the whole variable domain KAGVTQTPRYLIKTRGQQVTLSCSPISGHRSVSWYQQTPGQGLQFLFEYFSETQRNKGNFPGRFSGRQFSNSRSEMNVSTLELGDSALYLCASSVPQGDYGYTFGSGTRLTVV.

The chain couples TRBV6-4 to TRBJ1-3, with D unresolved. This CDR3 has 12 residues. V lost 7 bases, J lost 4 bases, and 8 bases lay in between. In germline, CDR1 is MRHNA, CDR2 SNTAGT. The CDR3 reads CASITKGNTIYF. The DNA for the CDR3 is TGTGCCAGCATCACTAAAGGAAACACCATATATTTT.

The chain employs TRBV5-4 and TRBJ2-7, with 7 bases that match TRBD2. Losses at the gene ends were 0 bases for V and 3 bases for J; bases not matched to a gene: 3. The CDR3 sequence is 14 residues long. Germline V gives CDR1 SGHNT, CDR2 YYREEE (reference sequence). The CDR3 DNA is TGTGCCAGCAGCTTGGACGGCGGGGGCTACGAGCAGTACTTC. It codes for CASSLDGGGYEQYF.

This chain joins TRBV30 and TRBJ1-6; D may be TRBD1 (5 bases). The germline V gene has CDR1 GTSNPN and CDR2 SVGIG (reference sequence). The ends were cut back, 2 bases at V and 7 bases at J, with 15 bases in the middle. There are 15 residues in the CDR3. This CDR3 reads CAWSSTGTLNSPLHF. The CDR3 nucleotides read TGTGCCTGGAGTTCTACTGGGACCCTCAATTCACCCCTCCACTTT.

CDR3 residues: CASSGGGLSNQPQHF. The CDR3 DNA follows: TGTGCCAGCAGTGGAGGGGGCCTTAGCAATCAGCCCCAGCATTTT. The chain has TRBV2 and TRBJ1-5, with 7 bases lining up with TRBD1. Unmatched junction bases numbered 3, after V lost 4 bases and J lost 0 bases. The CDR3 runs 15 residues. Germline CDR1 and CDR2: SNHLY and FYNNEI.

CDR3 bases: TGCGCCAGCAGCCCGGGACAACGCCAAGAGACCCAGTACTTC. Its protein is CASSPGQRQETQYF. This chain connects TRBV5-1 to TRBJ2-5; the D gene is possibly TRBD1 (6 bases). Germline CDR1 and CDR2: SGHRS and YFSETQ. This CDR3 is 14 amino acids long. V shed 4 bases and J shed 1 base, with 11 bases lying between them.

The chain is built from TRBV5-8 and TRBJ2-7, with D perhaps TRBD1 or TRBD2 (6 bases each). Trimming pared 1 base from V and 5 bases from J, leaving 10 bases between. This CDR3 spans 13 amino acids. Germline CDR1 reads SGHTS; CDR2 reads YDEGEE. The CDR3 DNA reads TGTGCCAGCAGCTTGCGGGGGCTCGACGAGCAGTACTTC. Amino acids: CASSLRGLDEQYF.

The gene calls are TRBV30 and TRBJ2-5, with TRBD1 as a possible D gene (6 bases). The V and J ends lost 5 bases and 2 bases respectively, with 12 bases between them. Germline CDR1 is GTSNPN and CDR2 is SVGIG (reference sequence). The CDR3 extends over 13 amino acids. The CDR3 nucleotides are TGTGCCTGGTCTGGGACACAGCAAGAGACCCAGTACTTC. It codes for CAWSGTQQETQYF.